Listed below are T cell receptor beta chains from one sample, sequenced in a study of blood T cell repertoires in COVID-19. Clones were read by immunoSEQ multiplex PCR, and TCRdb kept only the in-frame ones, dropping some. The data contain about 290,000 clones, 89% of them singletons. The sequencing sample was made of PBMCs or T cells enriched from blood (not recorded which). The receptors were gathered from a woman aged 40 to 49 who had recovered from COVID-19. Both conserved end residues are part of each CDR3. A D gene is named only where the DNA matches it firmly. Rows may omit the clone size; those that give it use once, few, many or a size class.

14	NA	TRBV19	TRBJ2-1	NA	TGTGCCAGTAGCCAAATCGGACAGACCAATGAGCAGTTCTTC	CASSQIGQTNEQFF
16	NA	TRBV27	TRBJ2-2	TRBD2	TGTGCCAGCAGTTTATCCCCTAGCGGGGTCGACGGGGAGCTGTTTTTT	CASSLSPSGVDGELFF
16	NA	TRBV9	TRBJ2-3	TRBD2	TGTGCCAGCAGCCCTGGGGGGGGAGGGGGCACAGATACGCAGTATTTT	CASSPGGGGGTDTQYF
15	NA	TRBV7-8	TRBJ2-7	TRBD2	TGTGCCAGCAGCTTCAGCGGGGGGCTTTTCTACGAGCAGTACTTC	CASSFSGGLFYEQYF
13	NA	TRBV19	TRBJ2-5	TRBD1	TGTGCCAGTACAGGACAGGGGGAAGAGACCCAGTACTTC	CASTGQGEETQYF
13	NA	TRBV30	TRBJ1-6	TRBD1	TGTGCCTGGAGAGGGCAGGGGGCGCCACCCCTCCACTTT	CAWRGQGAPPLHF
15	NA	TRBV2	TRBJ2-7	TRBD2	TGTGCCAGCAGCGGTAGCGGGGGGAGCTCCTACGAGCAGTACTTT	CASSGSGGSSYEQYF
17	few	TRBV2	TRBJ2-3	TRBD1	TGTGCCAGCAGCGGAGCCCTGACAGGGGGGCGCACAGATACGCAGTATTTT	CASSGALTGGRTDTQYF
14	NA	TRBV9	TRBJ1-2	NA	TGTGCCAGCAGCATAACCCCAGGGGCCCGGGGCTACACCTTC	CASSITPGARGYTF
20	NA	TRBV19	TRBJ2-3	TRBD2	TGTGCCAGTAGTCTCCGGACTAGTTTGTACCTGGTTCAAAGCACAGATACGCAGTATTTT	CASSLRTSLYLVQSTDTQYF
14	NA	TRBV5-1	TRBJ2-7	TRBD1	TGCGCCAGCAGGACAGGGTCAAGCTCCTACGAGCAGTACTTC	CASRTGSSSYEQYF
15	few	TRBV4-1	TRBJ2-7	NA	TGCGCCAGCAGCCACGACGGCAAGGGGGAATACGAGCAGTACTTC	CASSHDGKGEYEQYF
15	once	TRBV5-1	TRBJ2-2	NA	TGCGCCAGCAGCTTGGTGTTGAGAGCGGACGGGGAGCTGTTTTTT	CASSLVLRADGELFF
13	NA	TRBV19	TRBJ2-3	NA	TGTGCCAGTAGTATAGGCGGAACAGATACGCAGTATTTT	CASSIGGTDTQYF
14	NA	TRBV5-1	TRBJ1-6	NA	TGCGCCAGCAGTCAACAGGGCGTAGATTCACCCCTCCACTTT	CASSQQGVDSPLHF
14	NA	TRBV7-9	TRBJ2-7	NA	TGTGCCAGCAGCTGGGCCGGGGGCTCCTACGAGCAGTACTTC	CASSWAGGSYEQYF
16	NA	TRBV29-1	TRBJ1-3	NA	TGCAGCGTTGAAATCGCCAGTTCCTTCTCTGGAAACACCATATATTTT	CSVEIASSFSGNTIYF